These 10 T cell receptor beta chains originate from one sample sequenced in a study of blood T cells in healthy people across ages. Primers used in a second PCR of about 6 to 11 cycles were a sample-barcoded 5' primer and a J-beta primer mix. TCRdb reprocessed the 5' RACE reads via MiXCR and lists one record per CDR3 protein. The sample includes about 840,000 distinct CDR3 sequences, 29% of them seen just once. The sample also formed part of further work on T cells of mothers and their children.

Material: blood. Receptor source: a woman aged 40 to 50 in good health.

This clonotype was picked up a small number of times. This chain connects TRBV28 to TRBJ1-1; unclear D gene. Germline CDR1 reads MDHEN; CDR2 reads SYDVKM. The CDR3 is made up of 14 amino acids. V shed 3 bases and J shed 3 bases, with 11 bases lying between them. The CDR3 reads CASSLSGRYTEAFF. The CDR3, as DNA: TGTGCCAGCAGTTTGTCCGGCAGGTACACTGAAGCTTTCTTT.

J is TRBJ1-6 and V is TRBV11-2, with D possibly being TRBD1 (6 bases). Trimming took 4 bases from V and 7 from J, leaving 14 bases between them. Looked up from germline, CDR1 is SGHAT and CDR2 is FQNNGV. The CDR3 extends over 15 amino acids. DNA of the CDR3: TGTGCCAGCAGCTATTACAGGGTGGAGAATTCACCCCTCCACTTT. Amino acid sequence: CASSYYRVENSPLHF.

The chain uses TRBV18 and TRBJ1-2, with 7 bases lining up with TRBD1. CDR3 size: 14 residues. Losses at the gene ends were 5 bases for V and 2 bases for J; bases not matched to a gene: 5. Germline V gene data show CDR1 as KGHSH and CDR2 as LQKENI. The CDR3 sequence: CASSNDRENYGYTF. CDR3 nucleotide sequence: TGTGCCAGCTCAAACGACAGGGAGAACTATGGCTACACCTTC.

This clonotype was counted at least ten times. A much larger clone differs from this one at a single base, so this may be a read error. The rearrangement joins TRBV20-1 to TRBJ2-7; D remains unclear. Germline CDR1 reads DFQATT; CDR2 reads SNEGSKA (reference sequence). This CDR3 has 12 amino acids. Trimming shortened V by 6 bases and J by 4 bases, and 13 bases separated the two germline ends. CDR3 protein: CSAKQAGYEQYF. DNA of the CDR3: TGCAGTGCAAAGCAGGCCGGTTACGAGCAGTACTTC.

Notes on this clonotype: Germline and junction disagree at one end, which may indicate a read error. The chain recombines TRBV11-2 with TRBJ2-5; D is undetermined. This CDR3 is built from 13 residues. Per the germline V gene, CDR1 is SGHAT and CDR2 is FQNNGV. CDR3 sequence (DNA): TGTGCCAGCAGCTTAGATCCCCTCGAGACTCAGCACTTC. It encodes CASSLDPLETQHF. Together with reference TRBV11-2 and TRBJ2-5, the CDR3 gives the full variable domain: EAGVAQSPRYKIIEKRQSVAFWCNPISGHATLYWYQQILGQGPKLLIQFQNNGVVDDSQLPKDRFSAERLKGVDSTLKIQPAKLEDSAVYLCASSLDPLETQHFGPGTRLLVL.

The chain is built from TRBV12-3 or TRBV12-4 and TRBJ1-5, with TRBD1 matching 8 bases. J lost 11 bases, V lost 5 bases, and 11 bases had no gene match. The CDR3 is 14 amino acids. In DNA form, the CDR3 reads TGTGCCAGCAGTCCCGCGGGACAGGTACCTGCCCAGCATTTT. Protein: CASSPAGQVPAQHF.

This clonotype was detected a few times. V and J are TRBV12-3 or TRBV12-4 and TRBJ1-1; D perhaps matches TRBD1 (5 bases). Trimming took off 6 bases at V and 0 bases at J, with 14 bases between the two ends. The CDR3 is made up of 15 amino acids. This CDR3 is CASRARGQLNTEAFF. CDR3 in DNA: TGTGCCAGCAGAGCCCGGGGCCAACTGAACACTGAAGCTTTCTTT.

This clonotype was seen more than once but under ten times. V and J are TRBV7-9 and TRBJ2-5; D remains unclear. The DNA end is a closer match to TRBJ2-7, so the J assignment may be wrong. The CDR3 consists of 13 residues. The germline V gene encodes CDR1 SEHNR and CDR2 FQNEAQ (reference sequence). CDR3: CASSLGVWDEQYF. Here the CDR3 DNA reads TGTGCCAGCAGCTTAGGGGTTTGGGACGAGCAGTACTTC.

In this sample, this clonotype turned up a few times. The J gene is TRBJ1-2, the V gene TRBV4-3; 10 nucleotides align to TRBD1. Per germline, CDR1 LGHNA and CDR2 YSLEER. The CDR3 contains 17 residues. Germline trimming cut 1 base from V and 2 bases from J; bases unmatched to any gene: 7. The DNA for the CDR3 is TGCGCCAGCAGCCAAGCCCGACAGGGGGCGAAAAACTATGGCTACACCTTC. Its translation is CASSQARQGAKNYGYTF.

V is TRBV24-1 and J is TRBJ2-2; D is undetermined. V lost 1 base, J lost 1 base, and 6 bases lay in between. The CDR3 loop spans 15 amino acids. In germline, CDR1 is KGHDR, CDR2 SFDVKD. The CDR3 nucleotides are TGTGCCACCAGTGATTTCGAAAAGAACACCGGGGAGCTGTTTTTT. Translating it yields CATSDFEKNTGELFF.